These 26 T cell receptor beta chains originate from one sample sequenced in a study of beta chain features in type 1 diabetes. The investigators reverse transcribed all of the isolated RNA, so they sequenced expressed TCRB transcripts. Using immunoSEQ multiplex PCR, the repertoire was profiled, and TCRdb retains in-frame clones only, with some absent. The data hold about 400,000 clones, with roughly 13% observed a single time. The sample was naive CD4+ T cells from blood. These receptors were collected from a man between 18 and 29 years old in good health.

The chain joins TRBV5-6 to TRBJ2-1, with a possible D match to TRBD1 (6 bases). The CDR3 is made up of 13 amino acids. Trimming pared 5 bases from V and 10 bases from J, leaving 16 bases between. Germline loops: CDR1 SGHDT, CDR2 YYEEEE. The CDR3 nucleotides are TGTGCCAGCAGGGGCCCCGACAGGACCGAGCAGTTCTTC. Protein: CASRGPDRTEQFF.

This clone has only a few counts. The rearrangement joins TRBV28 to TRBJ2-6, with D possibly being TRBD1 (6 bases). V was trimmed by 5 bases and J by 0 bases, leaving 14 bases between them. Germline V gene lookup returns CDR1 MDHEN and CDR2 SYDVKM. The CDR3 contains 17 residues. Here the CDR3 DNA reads TGTGCCAGCAGTCCGGGACACGGGTCCTCTGGGGCCAACGTCCTGACTTTC. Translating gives CASSPGHGSSGANVLTF.

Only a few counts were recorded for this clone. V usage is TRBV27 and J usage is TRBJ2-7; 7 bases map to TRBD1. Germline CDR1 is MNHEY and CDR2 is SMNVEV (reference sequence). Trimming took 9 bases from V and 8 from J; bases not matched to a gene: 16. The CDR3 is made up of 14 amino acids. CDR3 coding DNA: TGTGCCAGTAGTCCCGGGACAGAGGATACGAAGCAGTACTTC. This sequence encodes CASSPGTEDTKQYF.

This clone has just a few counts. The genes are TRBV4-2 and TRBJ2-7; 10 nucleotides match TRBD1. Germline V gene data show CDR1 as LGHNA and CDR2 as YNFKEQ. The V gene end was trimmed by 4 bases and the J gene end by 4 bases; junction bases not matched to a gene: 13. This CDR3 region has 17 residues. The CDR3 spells CASSPRDRGPFGYEQYF. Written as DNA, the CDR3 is TGTGCCAGCAGCCCGAGGGACAGGGGCCCGTTCGGGTACGAGCAGTACTTC.

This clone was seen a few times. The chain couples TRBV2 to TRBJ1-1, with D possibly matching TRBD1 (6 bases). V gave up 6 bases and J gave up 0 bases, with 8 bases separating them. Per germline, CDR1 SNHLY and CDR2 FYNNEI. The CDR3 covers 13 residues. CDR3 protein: CASRGQLNTEAFF. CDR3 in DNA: TGTGCCAGCAGAGGACAGTTGAACACTGAAGCTTTCTTT.

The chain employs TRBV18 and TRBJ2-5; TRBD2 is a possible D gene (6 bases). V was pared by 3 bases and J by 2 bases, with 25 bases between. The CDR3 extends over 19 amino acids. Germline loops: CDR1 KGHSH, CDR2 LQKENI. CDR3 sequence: CASSPWAGLVSSGQETQYF. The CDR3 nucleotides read TGTGCCAGCTCACCCTGGGCGGGATTAGTGTCGTCGGGACAAGAGACCCAGTACTTC.

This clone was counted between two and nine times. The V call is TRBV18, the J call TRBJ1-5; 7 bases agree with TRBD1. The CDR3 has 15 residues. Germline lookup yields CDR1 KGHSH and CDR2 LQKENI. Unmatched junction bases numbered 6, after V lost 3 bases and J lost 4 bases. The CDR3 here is CASSPLQGSNQPQHF. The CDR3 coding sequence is TGTGCCAGCTCACCGCTACAGGGGTCGAATCAGCCCCAGCATTTT. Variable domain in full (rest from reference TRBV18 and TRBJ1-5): NAGVMQNPRHLVRRRGQEARLRCSPMKGHSHVYWYRQLPEEGLKFMVYLQKENIIDESGMPKERFSAEFPKEGPSILRIQQVVRGDSAAYFCASSPLQGSNQPQHFGDGTRLSIL.

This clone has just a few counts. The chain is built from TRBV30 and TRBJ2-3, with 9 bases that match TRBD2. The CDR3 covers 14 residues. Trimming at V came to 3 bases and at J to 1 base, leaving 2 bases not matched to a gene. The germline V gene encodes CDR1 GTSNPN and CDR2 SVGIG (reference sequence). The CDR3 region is CAWRWTSGTDTQYF. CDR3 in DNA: TGTGCCTGGAGGTGGACTAGCGGCACAGATACGCAGTATTTT.

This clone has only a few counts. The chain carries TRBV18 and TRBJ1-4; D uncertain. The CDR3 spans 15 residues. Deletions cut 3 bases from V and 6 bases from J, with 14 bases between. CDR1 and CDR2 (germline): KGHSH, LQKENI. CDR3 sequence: CASSPLGRRDEKLFF. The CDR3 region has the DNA TGTGCCAGCTCACCCCTCGGCCGACGGGATGAAAAACTGTTTTTT.

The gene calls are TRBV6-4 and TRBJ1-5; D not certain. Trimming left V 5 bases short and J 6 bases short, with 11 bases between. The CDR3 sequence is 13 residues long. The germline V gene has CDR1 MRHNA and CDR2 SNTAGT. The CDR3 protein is CASSSGFGQPQHF. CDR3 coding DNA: TGTGCCAGCAGTTCGGGGTTTGGTCAGCCCCAGCATTTT.

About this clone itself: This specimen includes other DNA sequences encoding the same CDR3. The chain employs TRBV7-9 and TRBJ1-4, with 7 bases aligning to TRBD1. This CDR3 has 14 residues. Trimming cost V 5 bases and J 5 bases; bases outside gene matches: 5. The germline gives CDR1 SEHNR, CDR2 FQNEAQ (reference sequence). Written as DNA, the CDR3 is TGTGCCAGCAGCCCCGGGACAGCAAATGAAAAACTGTTTTTT. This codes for CASSPGTANEKLFF.

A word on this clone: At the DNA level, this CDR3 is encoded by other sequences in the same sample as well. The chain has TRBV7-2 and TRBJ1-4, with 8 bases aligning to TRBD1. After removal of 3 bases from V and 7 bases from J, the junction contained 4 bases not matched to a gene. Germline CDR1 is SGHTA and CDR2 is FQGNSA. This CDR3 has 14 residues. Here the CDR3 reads CASSFDRGAEKLFF. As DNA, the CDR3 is TGTGCCAGCAGCTTCGACAGGGGAGCTGAAAAACTGTTTTTT.

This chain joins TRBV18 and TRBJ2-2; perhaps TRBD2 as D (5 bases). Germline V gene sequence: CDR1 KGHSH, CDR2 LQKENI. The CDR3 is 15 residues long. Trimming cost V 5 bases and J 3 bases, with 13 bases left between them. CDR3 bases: TGTGCCAGCTCAGAACAATTCGGGGACACCGGGGAGCTGTTTTTT. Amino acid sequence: CASSEQFGDTGELFF.

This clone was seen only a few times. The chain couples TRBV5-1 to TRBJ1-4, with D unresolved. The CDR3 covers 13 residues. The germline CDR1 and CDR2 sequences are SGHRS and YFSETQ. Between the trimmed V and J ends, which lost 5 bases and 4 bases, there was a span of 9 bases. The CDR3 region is CASSRESNEKLFF. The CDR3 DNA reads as TGCGCCAGCAGTCGGGAGAGTAATGAAAAACTGTTTTTT.

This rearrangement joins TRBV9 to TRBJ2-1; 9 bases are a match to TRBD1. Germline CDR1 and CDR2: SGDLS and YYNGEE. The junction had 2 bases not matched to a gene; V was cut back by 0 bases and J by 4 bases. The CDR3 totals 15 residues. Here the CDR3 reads CASSVGDREYNEQFF. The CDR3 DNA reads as TGTGCCAGCAGCGTAGGGGACAGGGAATACAATGAGCAGTTCTTC.

CDR3 sequence reads: CASSKRTGALEQYF. The CDR3 bases are TGCGCCAGCAGCAAACGGACAGGGGCACTGGAGCAGTACTTC. This sequence joins TRBV4-1 and TRBJ2-7, with TRBD1 matching over 9 bases. This CDR3 has 14 residues. Losses at the gene ends were 5 bases for V and 7 bases for J; bases not matched to a gene: 9. Per germline, CDR1 MGHRA and CDR2 YSYEKL.

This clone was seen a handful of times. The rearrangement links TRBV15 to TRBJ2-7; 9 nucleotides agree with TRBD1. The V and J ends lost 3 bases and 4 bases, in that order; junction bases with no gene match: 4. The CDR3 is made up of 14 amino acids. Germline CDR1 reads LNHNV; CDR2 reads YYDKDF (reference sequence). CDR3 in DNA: TGTGCCACCAGCAGCTGGACAGGGGTATACGAGCAGTACTTC. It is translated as CATSSWTGVYEQYF.

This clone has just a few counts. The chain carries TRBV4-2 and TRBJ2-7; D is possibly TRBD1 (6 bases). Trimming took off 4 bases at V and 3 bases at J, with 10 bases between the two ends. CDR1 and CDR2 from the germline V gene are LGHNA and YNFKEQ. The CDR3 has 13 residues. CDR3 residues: CASSPDSYYEQYF. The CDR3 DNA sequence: TGTGCCAGCAGCCCGGACAGCTACTACGAGCAGTACTTC.

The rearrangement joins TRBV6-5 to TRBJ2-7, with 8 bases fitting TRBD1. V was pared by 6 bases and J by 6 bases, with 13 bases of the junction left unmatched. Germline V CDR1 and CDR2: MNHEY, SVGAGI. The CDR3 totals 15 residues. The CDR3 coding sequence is TGTGCCAGCAGCCCCCCGGGGCAGGGGGCAACCGAGCAGTACTTC. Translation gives CASSPPGQGATEQYF.

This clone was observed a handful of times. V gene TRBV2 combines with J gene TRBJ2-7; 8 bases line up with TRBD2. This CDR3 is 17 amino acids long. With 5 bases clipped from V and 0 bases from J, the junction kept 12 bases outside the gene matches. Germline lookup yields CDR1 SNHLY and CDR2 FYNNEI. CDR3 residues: CASSLPKGGTSSYEQYF. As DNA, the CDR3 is TGTGCCAGCAGTCTCCCCAAGGGCGGGACTAGCTCCTACGAGCAGTACTTC.

The CDR3 DNA sequence: TGTGCCAGCAGCGTAGAGGGTCCAGGGGTCACTGAAGCTTTCTTT. Translation: CASSVEGPGVTEAFF. The rearrangement links TRBV9 to TRBJ1-1; D is perhaps TRBD1 (6 bases). The V gene lost 0 bases and the J gene lost 4 bases, with 13 bases spanning the gap. The CDR3 covers 15 residues. The germline gives CDR1 SGDLS, CDR2 YYNGEE.

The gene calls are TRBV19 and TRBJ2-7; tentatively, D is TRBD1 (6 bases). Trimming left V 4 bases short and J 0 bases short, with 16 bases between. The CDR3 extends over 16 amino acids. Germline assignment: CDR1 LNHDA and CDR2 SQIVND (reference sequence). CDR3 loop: CASSTRSRGDSYEQYF. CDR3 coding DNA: TGTGCCAGTAGTACACGGTCCAGGGGTGACTCCTACGAGCAGTACTTC.

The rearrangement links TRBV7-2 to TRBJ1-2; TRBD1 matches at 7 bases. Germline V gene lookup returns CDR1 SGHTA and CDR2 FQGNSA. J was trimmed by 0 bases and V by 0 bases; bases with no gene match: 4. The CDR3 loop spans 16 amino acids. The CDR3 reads CASSLAGTAPNYGYTF. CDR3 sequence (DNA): TGTGCCAGCAGCTTAGCCGGGACAGCGCCTAACTATGGCTACACCTTC.

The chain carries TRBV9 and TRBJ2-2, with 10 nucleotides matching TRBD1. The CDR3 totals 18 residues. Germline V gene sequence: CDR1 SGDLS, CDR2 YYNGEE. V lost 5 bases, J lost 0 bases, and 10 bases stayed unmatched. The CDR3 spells CASSPILGQGANTGELFF. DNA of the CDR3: TGTGCCAGCAGTCCGATCCTCGGACAGGGGGCGAACACCGGGGAGCTGTTTTTT.

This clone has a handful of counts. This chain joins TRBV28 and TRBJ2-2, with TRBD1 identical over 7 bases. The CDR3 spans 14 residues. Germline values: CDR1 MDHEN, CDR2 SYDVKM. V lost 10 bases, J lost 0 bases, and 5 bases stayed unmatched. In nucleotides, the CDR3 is TGTGCCACCCGGACAGGACCGAACACCGGGGAGCTGTTTTTT. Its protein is CATRTGPNTGELFF.

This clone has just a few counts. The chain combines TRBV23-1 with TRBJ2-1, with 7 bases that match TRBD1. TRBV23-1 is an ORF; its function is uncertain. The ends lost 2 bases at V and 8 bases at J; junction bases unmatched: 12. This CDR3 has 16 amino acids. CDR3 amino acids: CASSQLQGFGLYEQFF. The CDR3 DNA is TGCGCCAGCAGTCAACTACAGGGGTTCGGTTTATATGAGCAGTTCTTC.